This paragraph reports one T cell receptor beta chain. The clone's antigen remains unknown. Per-nucleotide qualities are absent, and no much larger clonotype sits a single base away. The data originate from a study of blood T cells in healthy people across ages (dated by TCRdb to between 2014 and 2017). Context from the whole study: In model experiments, template switching captured about one uniquely barcoded TCR beta cDNA molecule for every two T cells. The study measured age-related changes in TCR beta repertoire diversity using deep sequencing normalized with unique cDNA molecular identifiers. The donors were divided into four age groups: young (average 16 years), middle-aged (almost 40), aged (approximately 62) and long-lived (about 90). To avoid experimental bias, donors of different ages were distributed randomly across sequencing lanes. Using the same blood draw, the study looked at two additional independent replicas of 1 million unique cDNA reads for two donors, one aged 18 to 30 and the other aged 80 or older. Beyond this particular receptor, the publication reports: Observed TCR beta diversity correlated strongly with the percentage of naive T cells measured by flow cytometry. Observed TCR beta diversity per million T cells fell roughly linearly with age, and a significant reduction was already apparent by age around 39. Because the CMV infection status of the donors was unknown, age-related changes in expanded clonotypes may potentially have been confounded. Compared with the aged group, more naive CD4+ T cells, fewer expanded clones and increased TCR diversity were shown by the long-lived group, suggesting age selection. Total diversity estimates from one million sequenced T cells were considered lower bounds and underestimates. Conclusive comparison of naive and antigen-experienced compartments was prevented by the profiling of bulk unsorted PBMCs.

Library preparation employed 5' RACE. Sequencing instrument: Illumina HiSeq 2500. A second PCR of roughly 7 to 11 cycles was performed with a sample-barcoded 5' primer and a J-beta primer mix. Each TCR beta cDNA molecule received a unique molecular identifier from a template-switch 5' adaptor carrying 12 random nucleotides. Each sample yielded at least 2.5 million CDR3-containing paired-end reads. First-strand cDNA synthesis was performed from all RNA using the Mint cDNA synthesis kit, with priming by a TRBC-specific oligonucleotide. Following uracil-DNA glycosylase treatment, all cDNA underwent a first 18-cycle PCR with the universal primers M1SS and BC2_uni_R. The original pipeline was this. Each sample was normalized by randomly selecting 1 million high-quality reads, each carrying a distinct molecular identifier. Instead of being binned into consensus sequences, reads with shared molecular identifiers were discarded. MiTCR, with a Q25 quality threshold and the strictest error-elimination algorithm, was used for CDR3 identification, clonotype clustering and error correction. A nonparametric unseen species model with Euler transformation was used to estimate a lower bound on total TCR beta diversity. The public reads were quality trimmed at Q25 with fastp and then assembled into clones with MiXCR by TCRdb, keeping productive beta chains. Identical CDR3 protein sequences are pooled into one entry, listed with their most common genes and DNA. TCRdb's processing, not the authors', yielded these V and J calls. The sample table contains about 1.6 million distinct CDR3 sequences; only one count was recorded for roughly a third of them. The top ten constitute approximately 10% of the sample.

Donors were under 40 systemically healthy Caucasian individuals from Russia aged roughly 6 to 90 years. Roughly 10 milliliters of peripheral blood were collected from each donor into EDTA-treated Vacutainer tubes. Ficoll-Paque density-gradient centrifugation was used to isolate PBMCs, with at least 6 million per sample. Trizol reagent was used to extract total RNA from the PBMCs, yielding at least 6 micrograms per sample. For every donor, an aliquot of PBMCs went through flow cytometry to measure the percentages of naive CD45RAhigh/CD27high T cells. The germline V end is reduced by 2 bases and the J end by 4 bases; junction bases left unmatched: 8. The CDR3 measures 17 amino acids from cysteine to phenylalanine. Just CDR3 DNA is preserved here, 51 bases in frame from base 1. The germline V gene (reference sequence) provides CDR1 SEHNR and CDR2 FQNEAQ.

Sequenced sample: blood. The sequence is built from TRBV7-9 and TRBJ2-3; the junction holds 11 bases that match TRBD2. The sequence came from a young woman in good health. CDR3 protein: CASSLLVASGRSDTQYF. The DNA sequence follows: TGTGCCAGCAGCTTACTTGTGGCTAGCGGGAGGTCAGATACGCAGTATTTT.